The 16 T cell receptor beta chains presented below share a single source sample, sequenced in a study of blood T cell repertoires in COVID-19. Sequencing used immunoSEQ multiplex PCR; TCRdb keeps in-frame clones, though not all of them. The top ten hold under 3% of the sample, which has about 300,000 clones, about 90% seen once. Source material: PBMCs or T cells enriched from blood (not recorded which). The receptors here all came from a woman aged 50 to 60 who had been exposed to COVID-19.

The chain uses TRBV5-8 and TRBJ1-4; perhaps TRBD1 as D (5 bases). V was clipped by 4 bases and J by 1 base, with 11 bases between them. The CDR3 contains 15 residues. CDR1 is SGHTS, CDR2 YDEGEE, per germline. The CDR3 sequence: CASSPGGLTNEKLFF. The DNA for the CDR3 is TGTGCCAGCAGCCCCGGGGGTTTAACTAATGAAAAACTGTTTTTT.

The chain joins TRBV5-1 to TRBJ2-2; 8 bases match TRBD1. Germline V gives CDR1 SGHRS, CDR2 YFSETQ. V was clipped by 3 bases and J by 1 base; unmatched bases: 2. The CDR3 spans 15 residues. CDR3 nucleotides: TGCGCCAGCAGCTGGGGACAGGTGAACACCGGGGAGCTGTTTTTT. Protein sequence: CASSWGQVNTGELFF.

The chain uses TRBV25-1 and TRBJ2-1; TRBD1 might be the D (5 bases). This CDR3 spans 11 amino acids. The V gene's germline CDR1 is MGHDK and CDR2 SYGVNS. V lost 4 bases, J lost 8 bases, and 6 bases lay in between. DNA for the CDR3: TGTGCCAGCAGTGGGGGCGATGAGCAGTTCTTC. Amino acids: CASSGGDEQFF.

As DNA, the CDR3 is TGCGCCAGCAGCTTGCCAGCAGGTCCTACCGGGGAGCTGTTTTTT. Its translation is CASSLPAGPTGELFF. The chain combines TRBV5-1 with TRBJ2-2, with D uncertain. The CDR3 has 15 amino acids. Per the germline V gene, CDR1 is SGHRS and CDR2 is YFSETQ. The germline V and J ends were trimmed by 1 base and 5 bases, with 12 bases remaining between them.

V usage is TRBV27 and J usage is TRBJ1-1; D remains unclear. The V end was cut by 3 bases, the J end by 8 bases, with 10 bases between. The CDR3 sequence is 12 residues long. The germline gives CDR1 MNHEY, CDR2 SMNVEV (reference sequence). CDR3 sequence: CASSFIGREAFF. As DNA, the CDR3 is TGTGCCAGCAGTTTCATTGGCAGGGAAGCTTTCTTT.

The chain employs TRBV7-2 and TRBJ2-7; D perhaps matches TRBD2 (5 bases). The V end was cut by 1 base, the J end by 4 bases, with 14 bases between. Germline CDR1 is SGHTA and CDR2 is FQGNSA. There are 15 residues in the CDR3. CDR3 bases: TGTGCCAGCAGCTTAGTCCGGGGTCAAGGGTACGAGCAGTACTTC. This sequence encodes CASSLVRGQGYEQYF.

This chain uses TRBV6-2 or TRBV6-3 with TRBJ1-6; a possible D gene is TRBD1 (5 bases). The germline CDR1 and CDR2 sequences are MNHEY and SVGEGT. CDR3 length: 20 residues. The V and J ends lost 3 bases and 0 bases respectively, with 21 bases between them. CDR3 loop: CASSYSRQSNRSSYNSPLHF. The CDR3 DNA reads as TGTGCCAGCAGTTATTCGAGACAGTCTAACCGGAGCTCCTATAATTCACCCCTCCACTTT.

On this clone itself: Other DNA sequences in the same sample also yield this CDR3. This chain links TRBV28 with TRBJ1-2; no reliable D call. The CDR3 loop spans 12 amino acids. Germline CDR1 MDHEN, CDR2 SYDVKM. Trimming took off 2 bases at V and 3 bases at J, with 4 bases between the two ends. The CDR3 region has the DNA TGTGCCAGCAGTTTAACGGACTATGGCTACACCTTC. Translation gives CASSLTDYGYTF.

Details on this clone: An end of the junction differs from the germline gene, which may be a read error. V is TRBV7-7 and J is TRBJ1-5, with D possibly TRBD1 on 6 matching bases. The CDR3 runs to 15 residues. Germline assignment: CDR1 SSHAT and CDR2 FNYEAQ (reference sequence). CDR3 coding DNA: TGTGCTAGCAGCTTAGCAGCAGGGGACAATCAGCCCCAGCATTTT. This encodes CASSLAAGDNQPQHF. Supplemented by reference TRBV7-7 and TRBJ1-5, the full variable domain reads GAGVSQSPRYKVTKRGQDVTLRCDPISSHATLYWYQQALGQGPEFLTYFNYEAQPDKSGLPSDRFSAERPEGSISTLTIQRTEQRDSAMYRCASSLAAGDNQPQHFGDGTRLSIL.

V gene TRBV3-1 (or the pseudogene TRBV3-2) combines with J gene TRBJ1-2; D unclear. With 0 bases removed from V and 5 bases from J, the gap between germline ends came to 7 bases. The CDR3 consists of 13 residues. CDR1 and CDR2 from the germline V gene are LGHDT and YNNKEL (reference sequence). Written as DNA, the CDR3 is TGTGCCAGCAGCCAAGACAGAAGATATGGCTACACCTTC. Its protein product is CASSQDRRYGYTF.

The rearrangement links TRBV6-5 to TRBJ2-3, with 8 bases aligning to TRBD2. Per germline, CDR1 MNHEY and CDR2 SVGAGI. The CDR3 totals 15 residues. J lost 0 bases, V lost 5 bases, and 4 bases had no gene match. Here the CDR3 DNA reads TGTGCCAGCAGTAGAAGCGGGGGTAGCACAGATACGCAGTATTTT. This encodes CASSRSGGSTDTQYF.

J is TRBJ2-7 and V is TRBV18; 9 bases match TRBD1. Germline V gives CDR1 KGHSH, CDR2 LQKENI. V was pared by 2 bases and J by 9 bases, with 5 bases of the junction left unmatched. This CDR3 is 13 amino acids long. CDR3 DNA sequence: TGTGCCAGCTCACCAGCCACAGGGGGCGTGCAGTACTTC. As protein: CASSPATGGVQYF. Filled out from reference TRBV18 and TRBJ2-7, the complete variable domain reads NAGVMQNPRHLVRRRGQEARLRCSPMKGHSHVYWYRQLPEEGLKFMVYLQKENIIDESGMPKERFSAEFPKEGPSILRIQQVVRGDSAAYFCASSPATGGVQYFGPGTRLTVT.

This chain joins TRBV2 and TRBJ2-2; tentative D call: TRBD2 (6 bases). The V gene lost 5 bases and the J gene lost 0 bases, with 10 bases spanning the gap. The CDR3 covers 15 residues. CDR1 and CDR2 from the germline V gene are SNHLY and FYNNEI. CDR3 in amino acids: CASSWLAPNTGELFF. CDR3 nucleotides: TGTGCCAGCAGTTGGCTAGCGCCGAACACCGGGGAGCTGTTTTTT. The whole variable domain, filled in from reference TRBV2 and TRBJ2-2, reads EPEVTQTPSHQVTQMGQEVILRCVPISNHLYFYWYRQILGQKVEFLVSFYNNEISEKSEIFDDQFSVERPDGSNFTLKIRSTKLEDSAMYFCASSWLAPNTGELFFGEGSRLTVL.

The V and J genes are TRBV18 and TRBJ1-1, with a possible D match to TRBD1 (6 bases). Trimming removed 2 bases at V and 0 bases at J, with 10 bases between. Looked up from germline, CDR1 is KGHSH and CDR2 is LQKENI. This CDR3 region has 15 residues. DNA for the CDR3: TGTGCCAGCTCACCAAACACAGGGCTGAACACTGAAGCTTTCTTT. Translating gives CASSPNTGLNTEAFF.

The V gene is TRBV21-1, the J gene TRBJ1-1; TRBD1, the table's D call, lacks a check against the DNA. TRBV21-1 constitutes a pseudogene. The CDR3 has 15 amino acids. CDR3 amino acids: CASARASDSPTEAFF. As DNA, the CDR3 is TGTGCCAGCGCCAGAGCCTCGGACAGTCCGACTGAAGCTTTCTTT.

This clone showed up just a few times. V is TRBV6-1 and J is TRBJ1-2, with D perhaps TRBD1 (6 bases). This CDR3 is built from 15 residues. Deletions cut 3 bases from V and 8 bases from J, with 19 bases between. Germline lookup yields CDR1 MNHNS and CDR2 SASEGT. The CDR3 DNA is TGTGCCAGCAGTGAGTCGTCAGGGGCCTTGGGAGGCTACACCTTC. Its translation: CASSESSGALGGYTF.